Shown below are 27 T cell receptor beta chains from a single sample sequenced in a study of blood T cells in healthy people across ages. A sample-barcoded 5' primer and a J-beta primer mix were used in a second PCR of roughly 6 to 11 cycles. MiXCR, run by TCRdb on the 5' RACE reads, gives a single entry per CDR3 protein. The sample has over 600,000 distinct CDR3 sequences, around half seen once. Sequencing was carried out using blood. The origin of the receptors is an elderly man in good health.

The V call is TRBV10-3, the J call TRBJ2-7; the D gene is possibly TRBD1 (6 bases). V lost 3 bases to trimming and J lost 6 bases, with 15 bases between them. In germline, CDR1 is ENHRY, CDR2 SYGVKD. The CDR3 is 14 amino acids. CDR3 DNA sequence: TGTGCCATCAGTGAAGACAGGTCTCTCTCCGAGCAGTACTTC. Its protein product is CAISEDRSLSEQYF.

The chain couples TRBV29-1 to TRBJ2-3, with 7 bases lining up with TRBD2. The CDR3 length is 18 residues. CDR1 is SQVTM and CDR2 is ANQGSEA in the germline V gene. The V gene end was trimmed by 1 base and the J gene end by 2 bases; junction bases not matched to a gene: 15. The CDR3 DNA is TGCAGCGTTGAAGGGGTGGGAGGGCCATCCTTCGCCACAGATACGCAGTATTTT. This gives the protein CSVEGVGGPSFATDTQYF.

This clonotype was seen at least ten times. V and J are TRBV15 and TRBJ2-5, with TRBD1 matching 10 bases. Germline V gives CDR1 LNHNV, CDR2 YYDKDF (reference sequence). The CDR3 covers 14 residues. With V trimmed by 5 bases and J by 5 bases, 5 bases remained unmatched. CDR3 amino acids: CATSRDRGQETQYF. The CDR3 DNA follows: TGTGCCACCAGCCGGGACAGGGGACAGGAGACCCAGTACTTC.

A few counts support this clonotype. The CDR3 region has the DNA TGCAGCGTTGACCAACAGGGTACCCAAGAAGCTTTCTTT. As protein: CSVDQQGTQEAFF. The V call is TRBV29-1, the J call TRBJ1-1; TRBD1 might be the D (6 bases). The CDR3 contains 13 residues. CDR1 SQVTM and CDR2 ANQGSEA come from the germline V gene. Trimming cost V 3 bases and J 8 bases, with 16 bases left between them.

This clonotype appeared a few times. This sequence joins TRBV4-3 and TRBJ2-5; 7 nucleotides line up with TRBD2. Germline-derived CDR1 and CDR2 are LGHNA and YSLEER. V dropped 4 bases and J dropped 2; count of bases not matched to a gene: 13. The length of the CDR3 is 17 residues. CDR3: CASSRAVGASGQETQYF. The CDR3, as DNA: TGCGCCAGCAGCCGAGCTGTCGGGGCTAGCGGACAAGAGACCCAGTACTTC.

CDR3 sequence reads: CASSAGGSNSPLHF. The CDR3 nucleotides are TGTGCCAGCAGCGCAGGGGGTAGCAATTCACCCCTCCACTTT. This chain joins TRBV7-3 and TRBJ1-6, with 7 bases lining up with TRBD1. The CDR3 runs to 14 residues. After removal of 5 bases from V and 7 bases from J, the junction contained 5 bases not matched to a gene. Germline CDR1 and CDR2: SGHTA and FQGTGA.

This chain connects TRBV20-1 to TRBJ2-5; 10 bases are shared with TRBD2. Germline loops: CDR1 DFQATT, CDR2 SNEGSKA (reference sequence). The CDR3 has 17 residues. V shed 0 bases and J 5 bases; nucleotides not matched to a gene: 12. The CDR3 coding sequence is TGCAGTGCTAGAGATCGGAGCGGGAGGGCCAAAGGGGAGACCCAGTACTTC. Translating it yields CSARDRSGRAKGETQYF.

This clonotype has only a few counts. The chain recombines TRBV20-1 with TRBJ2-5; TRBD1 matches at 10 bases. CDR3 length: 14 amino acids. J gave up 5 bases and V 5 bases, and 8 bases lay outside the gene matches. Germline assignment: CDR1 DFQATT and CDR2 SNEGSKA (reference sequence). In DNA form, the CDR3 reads TGCAGTGCTGTCGCGGGACAGGGGTCGGAGACCCAGTACTTC. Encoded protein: CSAVAGQGSETQYF.

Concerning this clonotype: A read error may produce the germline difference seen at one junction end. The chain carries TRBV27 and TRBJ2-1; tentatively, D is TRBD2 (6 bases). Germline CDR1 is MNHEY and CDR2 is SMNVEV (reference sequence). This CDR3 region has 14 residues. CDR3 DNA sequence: TGTGGCAGCAGGCCGGGACTGAATTACGATGAGCAGTTCTTC. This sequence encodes CGSRPGLNYDEQFF.

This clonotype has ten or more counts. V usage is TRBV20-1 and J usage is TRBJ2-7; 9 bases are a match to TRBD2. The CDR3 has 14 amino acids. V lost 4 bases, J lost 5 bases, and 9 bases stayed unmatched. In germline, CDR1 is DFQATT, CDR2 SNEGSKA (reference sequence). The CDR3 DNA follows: TGCAGTGCTAACTCTGTGCGGGAGGGTGACGAGCAGTACTTC. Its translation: CSANSVREGDEQYF.

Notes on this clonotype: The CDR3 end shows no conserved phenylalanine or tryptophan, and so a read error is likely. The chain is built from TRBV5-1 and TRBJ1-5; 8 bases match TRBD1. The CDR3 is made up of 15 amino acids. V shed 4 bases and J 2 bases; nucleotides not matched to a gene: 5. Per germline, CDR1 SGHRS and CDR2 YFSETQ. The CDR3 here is CASSPLTGGNQPQHI. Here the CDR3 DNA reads TGCGCCAGCAGCCCACTGACAGGGGGCAATCAGCCCCAGCATATT.

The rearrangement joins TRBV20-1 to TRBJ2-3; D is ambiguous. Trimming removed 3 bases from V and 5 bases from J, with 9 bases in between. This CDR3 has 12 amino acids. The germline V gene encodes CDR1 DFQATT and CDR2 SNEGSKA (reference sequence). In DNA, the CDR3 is TGCAGTGCTAGGGAAGAGATAGATACGCAGTATTTT. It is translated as CSAREEIDTQYF.

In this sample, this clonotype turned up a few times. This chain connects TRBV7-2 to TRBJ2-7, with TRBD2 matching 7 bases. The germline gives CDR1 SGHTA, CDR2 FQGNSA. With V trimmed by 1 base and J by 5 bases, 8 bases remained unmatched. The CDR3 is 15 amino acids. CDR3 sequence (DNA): TGTGCCAGCAGCTTAGTTCGCGGGAGCCCCCACGAGCAGTACTTC. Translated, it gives CASSLVRGSPHEQYF.

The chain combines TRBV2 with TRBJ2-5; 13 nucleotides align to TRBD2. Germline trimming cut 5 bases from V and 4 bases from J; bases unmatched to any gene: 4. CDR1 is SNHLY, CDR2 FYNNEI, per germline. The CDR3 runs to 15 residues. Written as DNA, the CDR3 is TGTGCCAGCAGTCGGACTAGCGGGAGTCCAGAGACCCAGTACTTC. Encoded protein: CASSRTSGSPETQYF. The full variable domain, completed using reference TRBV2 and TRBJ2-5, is EPEVTQTPSHQVTQMGQEVILRCVPISNHLYFYWYRQILGQKVEFLVSFYNNEISEKSEIFDDQFSVERPDGSNFTLKIRSTKLEDSAMYFCASSRTSGSPETQYFGPGTRLLVL.

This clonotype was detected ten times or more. The CDR3: CASSLSGGRGYEQYF. The CDR3 DNA sequence: TGTGCCAGCAGCTTAAGTGGCGGGAGGGGTTACGAGCAGTACTTC. The chain is built from TRBV7-2 and TRBJ2-7; the match to TRBD2 covers 9 bases. The CDR3 has 15 amino acids. Per the germline V gene, CDR1 is SGHTA and CDR2 is FQGNSA. V shed 2 bases and J 4 bases; nucleotides not matched to a gene: 6.

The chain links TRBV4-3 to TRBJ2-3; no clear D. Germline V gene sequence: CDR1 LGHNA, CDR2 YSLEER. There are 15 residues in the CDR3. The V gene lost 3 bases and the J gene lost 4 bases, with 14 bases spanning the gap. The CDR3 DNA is TGCGCCAGCAGCCAGAGAGAGGCCCCCCCAGATACGCAGTATTTT. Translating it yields CASSQREAPPDTQYF.

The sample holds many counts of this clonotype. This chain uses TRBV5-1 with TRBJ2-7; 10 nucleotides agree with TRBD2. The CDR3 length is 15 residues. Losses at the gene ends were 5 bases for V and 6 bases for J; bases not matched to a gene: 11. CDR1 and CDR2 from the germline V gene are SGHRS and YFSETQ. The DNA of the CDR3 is TGCGCCAGCAGTTCGGGGACTAGCGAACTCGTCGAGCAGTACTTC. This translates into CASSSGTSELVEQYF.

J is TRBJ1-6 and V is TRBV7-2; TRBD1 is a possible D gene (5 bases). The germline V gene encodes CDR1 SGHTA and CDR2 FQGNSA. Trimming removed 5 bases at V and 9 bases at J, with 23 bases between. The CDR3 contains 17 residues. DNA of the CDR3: TGTGCCAGCAGCATGATCGGTCTCGGGGGTCAGGGTTCACCCCTCCACTTT. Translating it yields CASSMIGLGGQGSPLHF.

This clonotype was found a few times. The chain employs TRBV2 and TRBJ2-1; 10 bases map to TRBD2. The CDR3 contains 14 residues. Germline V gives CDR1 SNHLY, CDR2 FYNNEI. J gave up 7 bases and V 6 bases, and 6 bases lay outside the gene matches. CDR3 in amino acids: CASSQSGRANEQFF. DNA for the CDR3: TGTGCCAGCAGCCAGAGCGGGAGGGCGAATGAGCAGTTCTTC.

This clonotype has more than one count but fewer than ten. The CDR3 here is CASSALQGLAGDEQYF. DNA of the CDR3: TGTGCCAGCAGTGCCTTGCAGGGACTAGCGGGAGACGAGCAGTACTTC. The chain links TRBV27 to TRBJ2-4; TRBD2 aligns across 14 bases. The J call may be incorrect, as the DNA end agrees better with TRBJ2-7. The CDR3 totals 16 residues. Germline values: CDR1 MNHEY, CDR2 SMNVEV (reference sequence).

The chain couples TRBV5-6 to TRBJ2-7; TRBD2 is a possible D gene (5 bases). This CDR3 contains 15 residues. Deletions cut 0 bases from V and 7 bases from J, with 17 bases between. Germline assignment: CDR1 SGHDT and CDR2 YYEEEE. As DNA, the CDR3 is TGTGCCAGCAGCTTGGGCGGACTCTCCTACAATGAGCAGTACTTC. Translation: CASSLGGLSYNEQYF.

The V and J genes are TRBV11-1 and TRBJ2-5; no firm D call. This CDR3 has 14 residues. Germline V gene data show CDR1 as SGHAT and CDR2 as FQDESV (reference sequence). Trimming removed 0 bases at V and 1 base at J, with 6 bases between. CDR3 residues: CASSLAPSQETQYF. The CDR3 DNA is TGTGCCAGCAGCTTAGCGCCCTCCCAAGAGACCCAGTACTTC.

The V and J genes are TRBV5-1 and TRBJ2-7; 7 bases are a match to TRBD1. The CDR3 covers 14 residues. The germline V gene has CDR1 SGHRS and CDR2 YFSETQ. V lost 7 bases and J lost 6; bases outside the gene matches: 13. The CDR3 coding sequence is TGCGCCAGCCACCGGGAACAGGGGCCTGCCGAGCAGTACTTC. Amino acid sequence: CASHREQGPAEQYF.

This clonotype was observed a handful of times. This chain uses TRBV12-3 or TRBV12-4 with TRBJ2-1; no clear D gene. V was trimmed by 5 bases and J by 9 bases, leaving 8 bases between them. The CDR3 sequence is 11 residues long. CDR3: CASSMGSEQFF. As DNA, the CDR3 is TGTGCCAGCAGTATGGGTAGTGAGCAGTTCTTC.

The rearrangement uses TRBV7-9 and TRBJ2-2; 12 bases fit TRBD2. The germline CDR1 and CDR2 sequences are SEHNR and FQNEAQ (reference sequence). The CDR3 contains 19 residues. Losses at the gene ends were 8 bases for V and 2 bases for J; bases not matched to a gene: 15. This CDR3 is CASGEIPGLAGLNTGELFF. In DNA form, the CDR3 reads TGTGCCAGCGGAGAAATTCCGGGACTAGCGGGCTTAAACACCGGGGAGCTGTTTTTT.

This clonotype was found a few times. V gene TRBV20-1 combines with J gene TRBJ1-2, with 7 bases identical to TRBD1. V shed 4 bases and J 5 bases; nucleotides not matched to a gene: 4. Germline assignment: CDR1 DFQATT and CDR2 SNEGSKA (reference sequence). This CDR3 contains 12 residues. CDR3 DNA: TGCAGTGCTACCGGGACAGATTATGGCTACACCTTC. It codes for CSATGTDYGYTF.

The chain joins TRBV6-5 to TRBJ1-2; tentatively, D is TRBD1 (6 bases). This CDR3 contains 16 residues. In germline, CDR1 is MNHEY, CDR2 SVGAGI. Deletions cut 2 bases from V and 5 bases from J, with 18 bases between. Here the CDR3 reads CASSYTDRPSPYGYTF. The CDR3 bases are TGTGCCAGCAGTTACACAGACAGGCCCTCTCCTTATGGCTACACCTTC.